This entry lists 8 T cell receptor beta chains sequenced from one sample in a study of cytomegalovirus exposure and HLA in healthy donors. The PCR was carried out with 60 Vbeta primers and 13 Jbeta primers. Profiling relied on immunoSEQ multiplex PCR, and the TCRdb table lists in-frame clones only, not all of them. The sample contains approximately 170,000 clones, about 80% of which appear only once. Input material: PBMCs. The receptors were sampled from a man aged 18 to 29 in good health and CMV-seropositive.

The chain employs TRBV27 and TRBJ2-2; TRBD2 agrees at 13 bases. Germline assignment: CDR1 MNHEY and CDR2 SMNVEV (reference sequence). CDR3 size: 16 residues. J was trimmed by 6 bases and V by 5 bases; bases with no gene match: 6. The CDR3 here is CASSPILAGGSGELFF. The CDR3 DNA reads as TGTGCCAGCAGTCCCATACTAGCGGGAGGGTCCGGGGAGCTGTTTTTT.

The V call is TRBV12-5, the J call TRBJ1-4, with D possibly TRBD1 on 5 matching bases. Trimming removed 3 bases from V and 3 bases from J, with 14 bases in between. In germline, CDR1 is LGHNT, CDR2 FRNRAP. This CDR3 is 16 amino acids long. CDR3 loop: CASGLRREGANEKLFF. CDR3 bases: TGTGCTAGTGGTTTACGCAGGGAAGGAGCTAATGAAAAACTGTTTTTT.

Here the CDR3 DNA reads TGTGCCAGCAGCCCGCCGGGACTAGCCTACGAGCAGTACTTC. The encoded protein is CASSPPGLAYEQYF. The chain has TRBV25-1 and TRBJ2-7; 8 positions agree with TRBD2. Germline V gene lookup returns CDR1 MGHDK and CDR2 SYGVNS. CDR3 length equals 14 residues. Trimming removed 6 bases from V and 2 bases from J; junction bases left unmatched: 6.

The chain couples TRBV7-9 to TRBJ1-2, with D unresolved. The CDR3 runs 15 residues. The V end was cut by 5 bases, the J end by 7 bases, with 20 bases between. The germline gives CDR1 SEHNR, CDR2 FQNEAQ (reference sequence). For the CDR3, the DNA is TGTGCCAGCAGCCAATTTATCTACAGCCCAGGTGGCTACACCTTC. It encodes CASSQFIYSPGGYTF.

In its sample, this clone was seen a few times. The chain uses TRBV5-6 and TRBJ2-7, with 7 bases lining up with TRBD1. The CDR3 consists of 15 residues. The trim removed 1 base at V and 0 bases at J, leaving 4 bases unmatched. Per germline, CDR1 SGHDT and CDR2 YYEEEE. The CDR3 DNA is TGTGCCAGCAGCTTGTCCGGGACAGTCTCCTACGAGCAGTACTTC. Its translation is CASSLSGTVSYEQYF.

The chain uses TRBV5-1 and TRBJ2-1; 9 bases align to TRBD1. J lost 1 base, V lost 8 bases, and 4 bases had no gene match. The CDR3 is 14 residues long. The germline V gene encodes CDR1 SGHRS and CDR2 YFSETQ. CDR3 protein: CASMTGGSYNEQFF. CDR3 nucleotide sequence: TGCGCCAGTATGACAGGGGGGTCCTACAATGAGCAGTTCTTC. Combining the CDR3 with reference TRBV5-1 and TRBJ2-1 gives the whole variable domain KAGVTQTPRYLIKTRGQQVTLSCSPISGHRSVSWYQQTPGQGLQFLFEYFSETQRNKGNFPGRFSGRQFSNSRSEMNVSTLELGDSALYLCASMTGGSYNEQFFGPGTRLTVL.

The chain uses TRBV27 and TRBJ2-1, with 10 bases lining up with TRBD1. The germline V gene has CDR1 MNHEY and CDR2 SMNVEV (reference sequence). The CDR3 consists of 16 residues. J was trimmed by 3 bases and V by 6 bases; bases with no gene match: 8. CDR3 sequence reads: CASRGPGQGSYNEQFF. CDR3 bases: TGTGCCAGCAGGGGACCGGGACAGGGGAGCTACAATGAGCAGTTCTTC.

The rearrangement links TRBV7-6 to TRBJ2-2; 10 nucleotides agree with TRBD2. From germline, CDR1 is SGHVS and CDR2 FNYEAQ. The junction had 12 bases not matched to a gene; V was cut back by 5 bases and J by 6 bases. This CDR3 comprises 17 residues. CDR3 protein: CASSLLAGSTQAGELFF. In nucleotides, the CDR3 is TGTGCCAGCAGCCTACTAGCGGGGAGTACGCAGGCCGGGGAGCTGTTTTTT.